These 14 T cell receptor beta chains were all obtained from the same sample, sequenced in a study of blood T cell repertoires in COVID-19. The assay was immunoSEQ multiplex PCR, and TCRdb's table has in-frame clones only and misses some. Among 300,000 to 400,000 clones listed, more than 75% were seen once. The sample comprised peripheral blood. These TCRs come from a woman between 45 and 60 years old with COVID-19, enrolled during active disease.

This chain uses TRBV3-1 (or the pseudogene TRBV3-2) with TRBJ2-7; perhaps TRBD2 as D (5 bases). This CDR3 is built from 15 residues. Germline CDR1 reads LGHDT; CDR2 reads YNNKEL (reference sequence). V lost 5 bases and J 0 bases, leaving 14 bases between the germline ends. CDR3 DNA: TGTGCCAGCAGCACTTCTCGGCGGGCCTCCTACGAGCAGTACTTC. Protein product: CASSTSRRASYEQYF.

CDR3 nucleotide sequence: TGTGCCAGCAGCTCGGGACAGGGGGTTGGCGGGGAGCTGTTTTTT. It is translated as CASSSGQGVGGELFF. The chain links TRBV11-2 to TRBJ2-2; the match to TRBD1 covers 11 bases. This CDR3 is 15 amino acids long. Germline CDR1 is SGHAT and CDR2 is FQNNGV. J lost 7 bases, V lost 4 bases, and 5 bases had no gene match.

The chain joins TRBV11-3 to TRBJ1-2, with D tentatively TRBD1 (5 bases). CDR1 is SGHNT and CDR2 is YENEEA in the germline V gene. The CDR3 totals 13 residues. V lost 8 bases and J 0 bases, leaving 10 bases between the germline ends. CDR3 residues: CASRDRANYGYTF. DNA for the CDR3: TGTGCCAGCCGCGACAGAGCTAACTATGGCTACACCTTC.

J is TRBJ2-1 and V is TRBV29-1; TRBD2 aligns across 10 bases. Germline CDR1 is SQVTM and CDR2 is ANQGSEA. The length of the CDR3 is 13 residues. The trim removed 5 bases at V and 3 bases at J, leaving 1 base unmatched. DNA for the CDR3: TGCAGCGTTAGGACTAGCGGCTACAATGAGCAGTTCTTC. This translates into CSVRTSGYNEQFF.

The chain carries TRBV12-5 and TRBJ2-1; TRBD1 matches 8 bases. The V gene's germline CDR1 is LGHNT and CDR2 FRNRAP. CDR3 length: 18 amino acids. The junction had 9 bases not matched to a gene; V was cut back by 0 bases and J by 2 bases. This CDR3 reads CASGLVHFEQGAYNEQFF. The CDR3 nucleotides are TGTGCTAGTGGTTTGGTACATTTCGAACAGGGGGCCTACAATGAGCAGTTCTTC.

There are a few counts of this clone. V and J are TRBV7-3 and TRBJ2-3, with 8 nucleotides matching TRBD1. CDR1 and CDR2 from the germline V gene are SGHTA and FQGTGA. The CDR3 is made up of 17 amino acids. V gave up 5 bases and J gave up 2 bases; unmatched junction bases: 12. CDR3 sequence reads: CASSPGTGLLNTDTQYF. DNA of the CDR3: TGTGCCAGCAGCCCGGGGACAGGCCTTTTGAACACAGATACGCAGTATTTT.

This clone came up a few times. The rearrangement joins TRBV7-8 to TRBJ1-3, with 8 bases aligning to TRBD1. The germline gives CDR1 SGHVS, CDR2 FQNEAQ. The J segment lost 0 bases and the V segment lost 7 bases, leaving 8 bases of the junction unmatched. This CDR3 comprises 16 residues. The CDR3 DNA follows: TGTGCCAGCACCTCACCGGGACAGGACTCTGGAAACACCATATATTTT. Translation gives CASTSPGQDSGNTIYF.

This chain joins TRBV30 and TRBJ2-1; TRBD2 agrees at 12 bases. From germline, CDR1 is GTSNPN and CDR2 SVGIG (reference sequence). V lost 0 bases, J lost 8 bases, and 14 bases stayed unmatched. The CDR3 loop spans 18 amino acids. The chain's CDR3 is CAWSVLPRLAGVVDEQFF. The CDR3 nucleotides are TGTGCCTGGAGTGTACTTCCCAGACTAGCGGGGGTGGTCGATGAGCAGTTCTTC. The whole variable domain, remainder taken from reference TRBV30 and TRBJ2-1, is SQTIHQWPATLVQPVGSPLSLECTVEGTSNPNLYWYRQAAGRGLQLLFYSVGIGQISSEVPQNLSASRPQDRQFILSSKKLLLSDSGFYLCAWSVLPRLAGVVDEQFFGPGTRLTVL.

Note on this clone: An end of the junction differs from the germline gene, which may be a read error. The CDR3 nucleotides are TGCGCCAGCAGAGGGGACAGCAATAAAGGGGACTTC. This gives the protein CASRGDSNKGDF. The V and J genes are TRBV5-1 and TRBJ2-7; 7 nucleotides align to TRBD1. Germline CDR1 reads SGHRS; CDR2 reads YFSETQ. The CDR3 totals 12 residues.

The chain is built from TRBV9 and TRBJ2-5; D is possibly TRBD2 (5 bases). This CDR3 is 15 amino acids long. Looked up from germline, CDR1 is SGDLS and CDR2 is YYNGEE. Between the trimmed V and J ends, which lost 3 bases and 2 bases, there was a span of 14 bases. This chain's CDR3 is CASSEQPGEQETQYF. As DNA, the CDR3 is TGTGCCAGCAGCGAGCAGCCCGGGGAGCAAGAGACCCAGTACTTC.

This CDR3 reads CASSQDQLGTGGLAKNIQYF. DNA for the CDR3: TGCGCCAGCAGCCAAGACCAACTCGGGACAGGGGGACTAGCCAAAAACATTCAGTACTTC. The chain recombines TRBV4-3 with TRBJ2-4; 11 nucleotides match TRBD1. Germline V gives CDR1 LGHNA, CDR2 YSLEER. The CDR3 covers 20 residues. J was trimmed by 0 bases and V by 0 bases; bases with no gene match: 10.

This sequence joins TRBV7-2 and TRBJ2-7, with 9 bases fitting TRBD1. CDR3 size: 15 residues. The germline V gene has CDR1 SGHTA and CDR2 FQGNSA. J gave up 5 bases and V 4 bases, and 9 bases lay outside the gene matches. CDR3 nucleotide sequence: TGTGCCAGCAGCTCCCAAACAGGGGGCATCGACGAGCAGTACTTC. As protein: CASSSQTGGIDEQYF.

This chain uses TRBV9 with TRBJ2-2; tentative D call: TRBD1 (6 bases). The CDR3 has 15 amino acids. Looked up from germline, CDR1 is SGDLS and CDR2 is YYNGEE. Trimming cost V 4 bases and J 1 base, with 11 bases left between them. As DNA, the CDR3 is TGTGCCAGCAGCTCCGGACAGCGGAACACCGGGGAGCTGTTTTTT. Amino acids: CASSSGQRNTGELFF.

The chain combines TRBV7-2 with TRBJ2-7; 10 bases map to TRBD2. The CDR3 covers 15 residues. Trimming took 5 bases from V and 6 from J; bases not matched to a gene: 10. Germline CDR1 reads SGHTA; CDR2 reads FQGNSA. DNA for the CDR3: TGTGCCAGCAGCCCAGCGGGAGGGGGGGTCAGCGAGCAGTACTTC. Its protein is CASSPAGGGVSEQYF.